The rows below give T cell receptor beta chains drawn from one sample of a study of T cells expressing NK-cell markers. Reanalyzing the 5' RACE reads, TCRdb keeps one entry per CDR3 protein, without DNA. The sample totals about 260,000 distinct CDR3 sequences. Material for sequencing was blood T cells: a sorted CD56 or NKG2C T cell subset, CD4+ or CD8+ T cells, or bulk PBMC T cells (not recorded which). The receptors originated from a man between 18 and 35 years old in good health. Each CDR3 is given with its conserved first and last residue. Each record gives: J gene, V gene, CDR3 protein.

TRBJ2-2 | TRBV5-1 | CASSLLSGGANTGELFF
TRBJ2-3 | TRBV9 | CASSPHLGPLSDTQYF
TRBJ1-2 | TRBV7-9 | CASSQTGQFYGYTF
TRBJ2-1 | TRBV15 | CATSRDPLREQFF
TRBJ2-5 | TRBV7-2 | CASGRGFETQYF
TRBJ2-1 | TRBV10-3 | CAATSYNEQFF
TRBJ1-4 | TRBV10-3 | CAISDGGANEKLFF
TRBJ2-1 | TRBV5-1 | CASSSVGTGRVEQFF
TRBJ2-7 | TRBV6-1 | CASRRQGAREQYF
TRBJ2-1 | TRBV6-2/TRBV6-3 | CASAPGTGGYEQFF